These 9 T cell receptor beta chains were all obtained from the same sample, sequenced in a study of blood T cell repertoires in COVID-19. Only in-frame clones appear in the TCRdb table, and some are missing; sequencing was by immunoSEQ multiplex PCR. The sample includes 250,000 to 300,000 clones, 65% to 90% seen only once; the top ten take roughly 2.9%. The specimen sequenced was peripheral blood. These receptors all come from a woman aged 55-69 years with active or convalescent COVID-19.

This sequence joins TRBV5-1 and TRBJ1-2; 7 bases line up with TRBD1. Trimming took 3 bases from V and 5 from J; bases not matched to a gene: 7. There are 14 residues in the CDR3. Per germline, CDR1 SGHRS and CDR2 YFSETQ. CDR3 residues: CASSSSGQTYGYTF. The CDR3 DNA follows: TGCGCCAGCAGCTCGTCGGGACAGACTTATGGCTACACCTTC.

The V and J genes are TRBV7-2 and TRBJ2-7, with TRBD2 matching over 11 bases. Unmatched junction bases numbered 5, after V lost 5 bases and J lost 2 bases. CDR1 SGHTA and CDR2 FQGNSA come from the germline V gene. This CDR3 has 15 residues. As DNA, the CDR3 is TGTGCCAGCAGCCCCTCTAGCGGGGGGACCTACGAGCAGTACTTC. Translated: CASSPSSGGTYEQYF.

The chain carries TRBV7-8 and TRBJ1-5, with 11 bases fitting TRBD1. The CDR3 length is 17 residues. CDR1 SGHVS and CDR2 FQNEAQ come from the germline V gene. The ends lost 1 base at V and 3 bases at J; junction bases unmatched: 5. The CDR3 bases are TGTGCCAGCAGCTTAGAACCAGGACAGGGGGCCAATCAGCCCCAGCATTTT. Translation gives CASSLEPGQGANQPQHF.

The table lists this clone with a count of one. DNA of the CDR3: TGTGCCAGCAGCCTCTCAGAGGATTCACCCCTCCACTTT. Residues: CASSLSEDSPLHF. The chain employs TRBV7-3 and TRBJ1-6; D unclear. The CDR3 covers 13 residues. Trimming took off 5 bases at V and 8 bases at J, with 10 bases between the two ends. Germline CDR1 is SGHTA and CDR2 is FQGTGA. Full variable domain (missing parts from reference TRBV7-3 and TRBJ1-6): GAGVSQTPSNKVTEKGKYVELRCDPISGHTALYWYRQSLGQGPEFLIYFQGTGAADDSGLPNDRFFAVRPEGSVSTLKIQRTERGDSAVYLCASSLSEDSPLHFGNGTRLTVT.

V gene TRBV29-1 combines with J gene TRBJ1-5, with 9 positions matching TRBD1. Looked up from germline, CDR1 is SQVTM and CDR2 is ANQGSEA. J gave up 6 bases and V 7 bases, and 7 bases lay outside the gene matches. The CDR3 is made up of 13 amino acids. CDR3: CSAGQGLTQPQHF. The CDR3 DNA reads as TGCAGCGCCGGACAGGGGTTAACTCAGCCCCAGCATTTT.

V gene TRBV29-1 combines with J gene TRBJ1-1; D possibly corresponds to TRBD1 (6 bases). CDR1 and CDR2 (germline): SQVTM, ANQGSEA. V was shortened by 4 bases and J by 4 bases, with 13 bases between the two germline ends. The CDR3 spans 13 residues. CDR3 DNA sequence: TGCAGCGTTGGACTACAGGGTCTCACTGAAGCTTTCTTT. This sequence encodes CSVGLQGLTEAFF.

This chain's CDR3 is CASSPWTGGGYTF. The CDR3 DNA follows: TGTGCCAGCAGCCCATGGACAGGGGGCGGCTACACCTTC. This chain joins TRBV11-2 and TRBJ1-2, with TRBD1 matching over 11 bases. J was trimmed by 8 bases and V by 5 bases; bases with no gene match: 4. The CDR3 has 13 residues. Germline V gene sequence: CDR1 SGHAT, CDR2 FQNNGV.

V and J are TRBV9 and TRBJ2-3, with a tentative D call TRBD2 (5 bases). The CDR3 runs to 14 residues. CDR1 is SGDLS, CDR2 YYNGEE, per germline. V dropped 4 bases and J dropped 2 bases, with 11 bases sitting between them. CDR3 bases: TGTGCCAGCAGCCCAATGGAGGCCACAGATACGCAGTATTTT. It yields the protein CASSPMEATDTQYF.

The V and J genes are TRBV24-1 and TRBJ2-1; the D is unclear. This CDR3 contains 12 residues. Germline V gene sequence: CDR1 KGHDR, CDR2 SFDVKD. The ends were cut back, 9 bases at V and 4 bases at J, with 9 bases in the middle. CDR3: CATSTEYNEQFF. As DNA, the CDR3 is TGTGCCACCTCCACAGAATACAATGAGCAGTTCTTC.